This T cell receptor (beta chain) was identified during a study of beta chain features in type 1 diabetes. Of the isolated RNA, all was reverse transcribed, and so the sequenced material was expressed TCRB transcripts. Here immunoSEQ multiplex PCR was the method, and the copy in TCRdb shows in-frame clones only, minus some. The sample consists of 300,000 to 400,000 clones, 9.5% to 10% of them appearing once. In this sample, this clone turned up many times. Its antigen remains unknown. Germline values: CDR1 SNHLY, CDR2 FYNNEI. Trimming removed 7 bases from V and 6 bases from J, with 13 bases in between. This CDR3 contains 13 residues. Study observations and caveats: Shortening that was moderate but significant affected the TCRB CDR3s of Type 1 diabetes patients in all four CD4+ subsets. VDJ junctions from patients with type 1 diabetes contained fewer insertions and more deletions.

The rearrangement links TRBV2 to TRBJ2-1, with a tentative D call TRBD1 (5 bases). This receptor was taken from a man between 25 and 39 years old with type 1 diabetes. The specimen was central memory CD4+ T cells from blood. The CDR3, as DNA: TGTGCCAGCATAACAGGTCGATCCAATGAGCAGTTCTTC. As protein: CASITGRSNEQFF.